Following are 14 T cell receptor beta chains from one sample sequenced in a study of T cell responses to AZD1222 COVID-19 vaccine. Profiling relied on immunoSEQ multiplex PCR, and the TCRdb table lists in-frame clones only, not all of them. The sample shows under 200,000 clones, more than 90% of them seen only once. The starting material was peripheral blood, obtained 28 days after the second dose of the MenACWY control vaccine. The receptors come from an adult who received the MenACWY meningococcal vaccine as a control.

CDR3 DNA: TGTGCCAGCAGCTTAGGCGGCTCTTATAGCAATCAGCCCCAGCATTTT. Translation gives CASSLGGSYSNQPQHF. The chain employs TRBV7-9 and TRBJ1-5; D is unclear. CDR1 and CDR2 from the germline V gene are SEHNR and FQNEAQ (reference sequence). This CDR3 is built from 16 residues. V shed 1 base and J shed 0 bases, with 10 bases lying between them.

V and J are TRBV11-2 and TRBJ2-6, with D maybe TRBD1 (5 bases). Trimming removed 2 bases from V and 2 bases from J, with 13 bases in between. The CDR3 loop spans 17 amino acids. Looked up from germline, CDR1 is SGHAT and CDR2 is FQNNGV. In DNA, the CDR3 is TGTGCCAGCAGCTTACGGGTGGGGCCAGCTGGGGCCAACGTCCTGACTTTC. This translates into CASSLRVGPAGANVLTF.

The rearrangement uses TRBV15 and TRBJ2-3, with a weak D call TRBD2 (6 bases). The CDR3 consists of 13 residues. Per the germline V gene, CDR1 is LNHNV and CDR2 is YYDKDF (reference sequence). The ends were cut back, 5 bases at V and 1 base at J, with 7 bases in the middle. For the CDR3, the DNA is TGTGCCACCAGCTTAGCGGGCACAGATACGCAGTATTTT. It yields the protein CATSLAGTDTQYF.

The chain carries TRBV28 and TRBJ2-5, with 10 bases fitting TRBD2. J lost 2 bases, V lost 11 bases, and 17 bases had no gene match. Germline CDR1 MDHEN, CDR2 SYDVKM. The CDR3 length is 17 residues. For the CDR3, the DNA is TGTGCCTCAAGGCGCCAAGCACTAGCGGGATATCAAGAGACCCAGTACTTC. It is translated as CASRRQALAGYQETQYF. The full variable domain, in which reference TRBV28 and TRBJ2-5 provide the parts outside the CDR3, is DVKVTQSSRYLVKRTGEKVFLECVQDMDHENMFWYRQDPGLGLRLIYFSYDVKMKEKGDIPEGYSVSREKKERFSLILESASTNQTSMYLCASRRQALAGYQETQYFGPGTRLLVL.

The chain has TRBV30 and TRBJ1-6; D unclear. With 5 bases removed from V and 8 bases from J, the gap between germline ends came to 25 bases. The germline V gene has CDR1 GTSNPN and CDR2 SVGIG (reference sequence). This CDR3 is 17 amino acids long. CDR3 in amino acids: CAWALAVVSSVDSPLHF. CDR3 nucleotide sequence: TGTGCCTGGGCGCTGGCAGTGGTCTCGTCGGTTGATTCACCCCTCCACTTT.

With respect to this clone: Different DNA sequences within this sample yield the same CDR3. V and J are TRBV27 and TRBJ2-5; no definite D call. The V gene's germline CDR1 is MNHEY and CDR2 SMNVEV (reference sequence). This CDR3 has 13 amino acids. The germline V and J ends were trimmed by 2 bases and 5 bases, with 9 bases remaining between them. CDR3 loop: CASSLGRRETQYF. DNA for the CDR3: TGTGCCAGCAGTTTAGGCAGGCGGGAGACCCAGTACTTC.

The chain has TRBV10-3 and TRBJ2-3, with a possible D match to TRBD2 (6 bases). CDR3 length: 16 amino acids. Trimming took 3 bases from V and 5 from J, leaving 18 bases between them. Germline values: CDR1 ENHRY, CDR2 SYGVKD. CDR3 protein: CAISDTLRGSGDTQYF. The CDR3 DNA reads TGTGCCATCAGTGACACTCTCCGGGGGAGTGGAGATACGCAGTATTTT.

This chain connects TRBV25-1 to TRBJ2-4; D may match TRBD1 or TRBD2 (5 bases each). Deletions cut 5 bases from V and 0 bases from J, with 17 bases between. The length of the CDR3 is 17 residues. Germline V gene lookup returns CDR1 MGHDK and CDR2 SYGVNS. DNA of the CDR3: TGTGCCAGCAGTCCCCCTCCGGGACGGCTAGCCAAAAACATTCAGTACTTC. This codes for CASSPPPGRLAKNIQYF.

This chain joins TRBV5-4 and TRBJ2-2; 12 bases fit TRBD1. The length of the CDR3 is 17 residues. V gave up 3 bases and J gave up 3 bases; unmatched junction bases: 6. Germline V gene lookup returns CDR1 SGHNT and CDR2 YYREEE (reference sequence). As DNA, the CDR3 is TGTGCCAGCAGCTCCCGGGGACAGGGGGCGGACACCGGGGAGCTGTTTTTT. This encodes CASSSRGQGADTGELFF.

The chain carries TRBV7-2 and TRBJ1-2, with TRBD1 matching over 7 bases. This CDR3 contains 15 residues. J lost 4 bases, V lost 5 bases, and 10 bases had no gene match. Germline loops: CDR1 SGHTA, CDR2 FQGNSA. For the CDR3, the DNA is TGTGCCAGCAGCCCTTCGACAGGGACGGTCTATGGCTACACCTTC. Translated: CASSPSTGTVYGYTF.

The CDR3, as DNA: TGTGCCAGCCGGACTCGGGCTCAAGAATCCGAAGCTTTCTTT. Amino acids: CASRTRAQESEAFF. The V call is TRBV19, the J call TRBJ1-1; no clear D gene. V was trimmed by 9 bases and J by 8 bases, leaving 22 bases between them. CDR3 length: 14 amino acids. Per germline, CDR1 LNHDA and CDR2 SQIVND (reference sequence).

This chain links TRBV11-2 with TRBJ2-7; maybe TRBD1 (5 bases). Germline V lookup: CDR1 SGHAT, CDR2 FQNNGV. The CDR3 is 13 residues long. Trimming left V 0 bases short and J 6 bases short, with 9 bases between. The CDR3 region is CASSLDRAGEQYF. The CDR3 nucleotides read TGTGCCAGCAGCTTAGACAGGGCAGGCGAGCAGTACTTC. Filled out from reference TRBV11-2 and TRBJ2-7, the complete variable domain reads EAGVAQSPRYKIIEKRQSVAFWCNPISGHATLYWYQQILGQGPKLLIQFQNNGVVDDSQLPKDRFSAERLKGVDSTLKIQPAKLEDSAVYLCASSLDRAGEQYFGPGTRLTVT.

This clone appeared a few times. CDR3 DNA sequence: TGTGCCAGCAGTGAAGCGGGGGGCGGCTCCTACGAGCAGTACTTC. It specifies CASSEAGGGSYEQYF. The chain is built from TRBV6-1 and TRBJ2-7; the D gene could be TRBD1 or TRBD2 (6 bases each). The CDR3 has 15 residues. V was pared by 0 bases and J by 0 bases, with 9 bases between. CDR1 MNHNS and CDR2 SASEGT come from the germline V gene.

CDR3 in amino acids: CASSSLSGGSNQPQHF. The CDR3 bases are TGTGCCAGCAGTTCACTTTCAGGGGGCTCGAATCAGCCCCAGCATTTT. The genes are TRBV2 and TRBJ1-5; 8 bases agree with TRBD1. Germline V gives CDR1 SNHLY, CDR2 FYNNEI. The CDR3 has 16 residues. The trim removed 5 bases at V and 4 bases at J, leaving 10 bases unmatched.